Sequencing of this T cell receptor (beta chain) was carried out in a study of T-cell memory formation after mild COVID-19. TCRdb fed the 5' RACE reads into MiXCR, producing one record per CDR3 protein. The sample lists about 320,000 distinct CDR3 sequences, around 15% occurring once. V was cut by 10 bases and J by 4 bases, with 7 bases left in between. Germline loops: CDR1 MDHEN, CDR2 SYDVKM. CDR3 length: 10 amino acids. This clonotype originated in a young man who had mild COVID-19 (a few samples of this study predate the infection). Cell type and time point are not known. The chain joins TRBV28 to TRBJ2-5; no reliable D call. The sequenced sample consisted of PBMCs or a T cell subset sorted from them (not recorded which). The CDR3 nucleotides read TGTGCCACCGAACGAGAGACCCAGTACTTC. Translated: CATERETQYF.